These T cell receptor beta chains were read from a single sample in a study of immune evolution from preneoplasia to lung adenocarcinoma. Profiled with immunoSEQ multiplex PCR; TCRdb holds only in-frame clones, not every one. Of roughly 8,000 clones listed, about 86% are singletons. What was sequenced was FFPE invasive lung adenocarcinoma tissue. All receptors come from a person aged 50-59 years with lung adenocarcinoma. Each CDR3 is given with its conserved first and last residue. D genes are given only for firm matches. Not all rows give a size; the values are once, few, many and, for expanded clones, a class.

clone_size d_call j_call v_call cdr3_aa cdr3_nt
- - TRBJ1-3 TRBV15 CATSEELGNTIYF TGTGCCACCAGCGAAGAACTCGGAAACACCATATATTTT
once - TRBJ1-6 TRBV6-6 CASSPTGSKNNSPLHF TGTGCCAGCAGTCCTACAGGGAGTAAAAATAATTCACCCCTCCACTTT
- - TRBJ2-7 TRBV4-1 CASSQDGRHEQYF TGCGCCAGCAGCCAAGATGGGAGGCACGAGCAGTACTTC
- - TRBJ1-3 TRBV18 CASSPDSRAYSGNTIYF TGTGCCAGCTCACCAGACAGCCGGGCGTACTCTGGAAACACCATATATTTT
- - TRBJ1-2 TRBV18 CASSYGPGDYGYTF TGTGCCAGCTCATACGGACCGGGGGACTATGGCTACACCTTC
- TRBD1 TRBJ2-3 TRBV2 CASMGQLPTDTQYF TGTGCCAGCATGGGACAGCTACCCACAGATACGCAGTATTTT
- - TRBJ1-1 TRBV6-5 CASSYGGVNTEAFF TGTGCCAGCAGTTACGGGGGGGTGAACACTGAAGCTTTCTTT
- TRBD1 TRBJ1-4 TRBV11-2 CASSLQGGTNEKLFF TGTGCCAGCAGCTTACAGGGGGGAACTAATGAAAAACTGTTTTTT
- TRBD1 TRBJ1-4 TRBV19 CASNPGQGFEKLFF TGTGCCAGTAATCCGGGACAGGGCTTCGAAAAACTGTTTTTT
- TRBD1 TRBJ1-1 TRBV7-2 CASNLQGRGTEAFF TGTGCCAGCAACCTACAGGGGCGGGGCACTGAAGCTTTCTTT
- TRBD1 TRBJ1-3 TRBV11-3 CASSLAPGQGSTIYF TGTGCCAGCAGCTTAGCCCCGGGACAGGGATCCACCATATATTTT
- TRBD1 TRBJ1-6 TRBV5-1 CASSRTGEDSPLHF TGCGCCAGCAGTCGGACAGGGGAGGATTCACCCCTCCACTTT
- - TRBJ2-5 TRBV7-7 CASSSTGRETQYF TGTGCTAGCAGTTCGACAGGGAGGGAGACCCAGTACTTC
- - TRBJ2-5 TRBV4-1 CASSQEWDLTETQYF TGCGCCAGCAGCCAAGAATGGGACCTAACGGAGACCCAGTACTTC
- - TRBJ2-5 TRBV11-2 CASSFNQGETQYF TGTGCCAGCAGCTTTAACCAGGGAGAGACCCAGTACTTC
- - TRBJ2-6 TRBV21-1 CASSKEASGRAREPSGANVLTF TGTGCCAGCAGCAAAGAGGCTAGCGGGAGGGCAAGAGAACCCTCTGGGGCCAACGTCCTGACTTTC
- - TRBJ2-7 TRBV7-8 CASSYGLNYEQYF TGTGCCAGCAGCTATGGCCTTAACTACGAGCAGTACTTC
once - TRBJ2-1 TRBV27 CASSFWAPGQVQNNEQFF TGTGCCAGCAGTTTTTGGGCCCCCGGGCAGGTCCAGAACAATGAGCAGTTCTTC
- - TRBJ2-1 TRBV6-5 CASSYVGDEQFF TGTGCCAGCAGTTATGTTGGGGATGAGCAGTTCTTC
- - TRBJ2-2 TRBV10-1 CASSASITGELFF TGCGCCAGCAGTGCTAGCATCACCGGGGAGCTGTTTTTT
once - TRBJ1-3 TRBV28 CASIDGGSGNTIYF TGTGCCAGCATCGACGGAGGCTCTGGAAACACCATATATTTT
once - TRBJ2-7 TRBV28 CASSLGRNEQYF TGTGCCAGCAGTTTAGGCCGGAACGAGCAGTACTTC